These T cell receptor beta chains were read from a single sample in a study of OX40 agonist ivuxolimab in advanced cancers. The method was immunoSEQ multiplex PCR; TCRdb's version includes in-frame clones alone and lacks a portion of them. The sample lists about 64,000 clones; about four fifths were seen once. Source: CD4+ or CD8+ T cells sorted from blood, taken in a trial of the OX40 agonist ivuxolimab. Receptor source: an adult with an advanced solid tumor such as melanoma, head and neck, liver or kidney cancer. CDR3s include the opening cysteine and the closing phenylalanine or tryptophan. A D gene is named only where the DNA matches it firmly. Clone sizes are given selectively: once, few, many, or a class where the clone is expanded.

d_gene: -
v_gene: TRBV9
abundance: once
j_gene: TRBJ1-4
CDR3nt: TGTGCCAGCAGCGTAGGAACGGGGGCAGAGAATGAAAAACTGTTTTTT
CDR3aa: CASSVGTGAENEKLFF

d_gene: TRBD1
v_gene: TRBV11-3
abundance: -
j_gene: TRBJ2-5
CDR3nt: TGTGCCAGCAGCGCGACAGGGGGAGAGACCCAGTACTTC
CDR3aa: CASSATGGETQYF

d_gene: -
v_gene: TRBV14
abundance: -
j_gene: TRBJ1-1
CDR3nt: TGTGCCAGCAGCCAAGAGGGCAGGACGACTGAAGCTTTCTTT
CDR3aa: CASSQEGRTTEAFF

d_gene: TRBD2
v_gene: TRBV2
abundance: once
j_gene: TRBJ2-3
CDR3nt: TGTGCCACGTCACCCCGGGAGGGCACAGATACGCAGTATTTT
CDR3aa: CATSPREGTDTQYF

d_gene: TRBD1
v_gene: TRBV6-5
abundance: -
j_gene: TRBJ1-3
CDR3nt: TGTGCCAGCAGTAAAGGACAGGGGCCCGGAAACACCATATATTTT
CDR3aa: CASSKGQGPGNTIYF

d_gene: TRBD2
v_gene: TRBV19
abundance: -
j_gene: TRBJ2-7
CDR3nt: TGTGCCAGTAAAGATAGCGGGAGAGACTACGAGCAGTACTTC
CDR3aa: CASKDSGRDYEQYF

d_gene: TRBD1
v_gene: TRBV19
abundance: -
j_gene: TRBJ1-5
CDR3nt: TGTGCCAGTAGTTACCCGCGGACAGGGAGGTACAATCAGCCCCAGCATTTT
CDR3aa: CASSYPRTGRYNQPQHF

d_gene: -
v_gene: TRBV9
abundance: -
j_gene: TRBJ1-2
CDR3nt: TGTGCCAGCAGCGAGGGTGGCAGAAGTAAGGTTAACTATGGCTACACCTTC
CDR3aa: CASSEGGRSKVNYGYTF

d_gene: -
v_gene: TRBV27
abundance: -
j_gene: TRBJ2-1
CDR3nt: TGTGCCAGCAGTTTATCGGGTAGACAATTCCGGGATGAGCAGTTCTTC
CDR3aa: CASSLSGRQFRDEQFF

d_gene: TRBD1
v_gene: TRBV18
abundance: -
j_gene: TRBJ2-7
CDR3nt: TGTGCCAGCTCACTAACCGCCGGGACAGGAGCATCCGAGCAGTACTTC
CDR3aa: CASSLTAGTGASEQYF

d_gene: TRBD1
v_gene: TRBV2
abundance: -
j_gene: TRBJ1-1
CDR3nt: TGTGCCAGCAGGGGGACAGGGAGGGTGAACACTGAAGCTTTCTTT
CDR3aa: CASRGTGRVNTEAFF

d_gene: TRBD2
v_gene: TRBV7-3
abundance: -
j_gene: TRBJ2-3
CDR3nt: TGTGCCAGCAGCGGGGGGGACTCCTATCTCTCCGCGCAGTATTTT
CDR3aa: CASSGGDSYLSAQYF

d_gene: -
v_gene: TRBV18
abundance: -
j_gene: TRBJ1-4
CDR3nt: TGTGCCAGCTCACCGGACGGATTTAATGAAAAACTGTTTTTT
CDR3aa: CASSPDGFNEKLFF

d_gene: TRBD2
v_gene: TRBV6-6
abundance: -
j_gene: TRBJ2-1
CDR3nt: TGTGCCAGCAGTTACCCGGGAGGTGAGCAGTTCTTC
CDR3aa: CASSYPGGEQFF

d_gene: -
v_gene: TRBV15
abundance: -
j_gene: TRBJ2-5
CDR3nt: TGTGCCACCAGCAGTCAGGGGCGGGAAGAGACCCAGTACTTC
CDR3aa: CATSSQGREETQYF

d_gene: -
v_gene: TRBV7-3
abundance: -
j_gene: TRBJ2-1
CDR3nt: TGTGCCAGCAGCTTAACGCCAGGGCGAGAGCAGTTCTTC
CDR3aa: CASSLTPGREQFF

d_gene: -
v_gene: TRBV7-3
abundance: -
j_gene: TRBJ2-2
CDR3nt: TGTGCCAGCAGCTTATCCACTAACACCGGGGAGCTGTTTTTT
CDR3aa: CASSLSTNTGELFF

d_gene: TRBD1
v_gene: TRBV5-1
abundance: -
j_gene: TRBJ2-7
CDR3nt: TGCGCCAGCAGCTTGCAAGGGGGCTTTAGTTACGAGCAGTACTTC
CDR3aa: CASSLQGGFSYEQYF

d_gene: -
v_gene: TRBV21-1
abundance: -
j_gene: TRBJ1-6
CDR3nt: TGTGCCAGCAGCAAAGGACGGAGCTCCTATAATTCACCCCTCCACTTT
CDR3aa: CASSKGRSSYNSPLHF

d_gene: -
v_gene: TRBV7-6
abundance: -
j_gene: TRBJ2-5
CDR3nt: TGTGCCAGCAGCAACCTCGGGGGATTAGCAGAGACCCAGTACTTC
CDR3aa: CASSNLGGLAETQYF

d_gene: TRBD1
v_gene: TRBV5-4
abundance: -
j_gene: TRBJ2-7
CDR3nt: TGTGCCAGCAGCTTACCGGGACAGCGCTCCTACGAGCAGTACTTC
CDR3aa: CASSLPGQRSYEQYF

d_gene: -
v_gene: TRBV2
abundance: -
j_gene: TRBJ2-2
CDR3nt: TGTGCCAGCATGCAACGGAGCACCGGGGAGCTGTTTTTT
CDR3aa: CASMQRSTGELFF

d_gene: TRBD2
v_gene: TRBV6-1
abundance: -
j_gene: TRBJ2-7
CDR3nt: TGTGCCAGCAGTGAAGCCGACCTAGCGGGGGGGTCCTCCTACGAGCAGTACTTC
CDR3aa: CASSEADLAGGSSYEQYF

d_gene: TRBD1
v_gene: TRBV12-5
abundance: -
j_gene: TRBJ1-2
CDR3nt: TGTGCTAGTGGTTTGGGGACAGGGGATGGCTACACCTTC
CDR3aa: CASGLGTGDGYTF

d_gene: -
v_gene: TRBV7-9
abundance: -
j_gene: TRBJ2-1
CDR3nt: TGTGCCAGCAGCCGACGGGGTGAGCAGTTCTTC
CDR3aa: CASSRRGEQFF

d_gene: -
v_gene: TRBV7-9
abundance: -
j_gene: TRBJ1-2
CDR3nt: TGTGCCAGCAGCCCAGACCCGTATGGCTACACCTTC
CDR3aa: CASSPDPYGYTF

d_gene: -
v_gene: TRBV12-5
abundance: -
j_gene: TRBJ2-3
CDR3nt: TGTGCTAGTGGTTCATTTGTAGATACGCAGTATTTT
CDR3aa: CASGSFVDTQYF

d_gene: -
v_gene: TRBV30
abundance: once
j_gene: TRBJ1-3
CDR3nt: TGTGCCTGGAGTGTGGGGAACTCTGGAAACACCATATATTTT
CDR3aa: CAWSVGNSGNTIYF

d_gene: -
v_gene: TRBV7-9
abundance: -
j_gene: TRBJ2-5
CDR3nt: TGTGCCAGCAGCTTAGCTGGGATCGAGACCCAGTACTTC
CDR3aa: CASSLAGIETQYF